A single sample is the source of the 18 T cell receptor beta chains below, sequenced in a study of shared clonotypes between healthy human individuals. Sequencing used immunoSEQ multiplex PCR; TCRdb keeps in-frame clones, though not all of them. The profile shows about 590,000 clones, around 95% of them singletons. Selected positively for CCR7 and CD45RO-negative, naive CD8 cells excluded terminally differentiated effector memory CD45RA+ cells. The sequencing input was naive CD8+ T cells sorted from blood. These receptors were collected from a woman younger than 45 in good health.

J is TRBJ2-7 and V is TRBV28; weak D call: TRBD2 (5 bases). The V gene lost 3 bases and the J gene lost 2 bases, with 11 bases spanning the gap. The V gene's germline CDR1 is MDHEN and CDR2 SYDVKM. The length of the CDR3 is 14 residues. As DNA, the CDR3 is TGTGCCAGCAGTTTTGTGGGAGAGACCTACGAGCAGTACTTC. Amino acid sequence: CASSFVGETYEQYF. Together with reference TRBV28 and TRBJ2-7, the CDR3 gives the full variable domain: DVKVTQSSRYLVKRTGEKVFLECVQDMDHENMFWYRQDPGLGLRLIYFSYDVKMKEKGDIPEGYSVSREKKERFSLILESASTNQTSMYLCASSFVGETYEQYFGPGTRLTVT.

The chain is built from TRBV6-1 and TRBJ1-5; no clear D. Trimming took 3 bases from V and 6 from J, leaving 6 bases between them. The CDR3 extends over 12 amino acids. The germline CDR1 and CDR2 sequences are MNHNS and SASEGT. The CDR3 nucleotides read TGTGCCAGCAGTGACAGGCTTCAGCCCCAGCATTTT. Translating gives CASSDRLQPQHF.

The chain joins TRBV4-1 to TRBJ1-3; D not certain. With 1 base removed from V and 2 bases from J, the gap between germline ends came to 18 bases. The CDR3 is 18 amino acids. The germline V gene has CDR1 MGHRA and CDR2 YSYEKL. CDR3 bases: TGCGCCAGCAGCCAAGGGGAGGTCTCCCACTTACCTGGAAACACCATATATTTT. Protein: CASSQGEVSHLPGNTIYF.

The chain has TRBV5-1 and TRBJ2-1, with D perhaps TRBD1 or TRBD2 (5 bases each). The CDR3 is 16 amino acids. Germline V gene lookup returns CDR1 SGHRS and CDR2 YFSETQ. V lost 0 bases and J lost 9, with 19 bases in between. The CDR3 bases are TGCGCCAGCAGCTTGGTAAGGGGACGGCACGGCACTGAGCAGTTCTTC. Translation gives CASSLVRGRHGTEQFF.

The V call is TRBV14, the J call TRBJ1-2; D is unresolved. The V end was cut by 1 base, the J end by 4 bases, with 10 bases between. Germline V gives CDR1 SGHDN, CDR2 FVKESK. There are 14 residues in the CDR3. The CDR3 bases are TGTGCCAGCAGCCAAGGGGCAGCCTCCTATGGCTACACCTTC. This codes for CASSQGAASYGYTF.

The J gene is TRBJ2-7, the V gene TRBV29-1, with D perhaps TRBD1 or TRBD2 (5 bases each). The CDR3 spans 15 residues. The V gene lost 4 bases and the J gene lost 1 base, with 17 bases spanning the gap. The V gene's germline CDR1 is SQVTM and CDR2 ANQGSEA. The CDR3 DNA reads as TGCAGCGTTGCTGGGGTCGGGACCAATTCCTACGAGCAGTACTTC. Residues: CSVAGVGTNSYEQYF.

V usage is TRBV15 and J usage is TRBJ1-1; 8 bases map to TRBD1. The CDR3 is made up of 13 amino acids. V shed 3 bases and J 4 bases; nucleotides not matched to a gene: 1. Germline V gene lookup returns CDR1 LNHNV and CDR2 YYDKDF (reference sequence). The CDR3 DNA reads TGTGCCACCAGCAGCGGGACAGGCACTGAAGCTTTCTTT. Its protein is CATSSGTGTEAFF.

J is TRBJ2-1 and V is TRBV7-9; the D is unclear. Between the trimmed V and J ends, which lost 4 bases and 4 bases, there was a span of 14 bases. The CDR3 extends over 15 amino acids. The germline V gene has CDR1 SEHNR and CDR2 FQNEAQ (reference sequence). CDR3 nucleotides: TGTGCCAGCAGCTCCGACCGAAGTGGGTACAATGAGCAGTTCTTC. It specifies CASSSDRSGYNEQFF.

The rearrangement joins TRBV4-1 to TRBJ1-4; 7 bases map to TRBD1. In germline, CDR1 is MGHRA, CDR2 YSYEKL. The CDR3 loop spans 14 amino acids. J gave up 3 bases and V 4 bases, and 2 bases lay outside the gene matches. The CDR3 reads CASSLTGPNEKLFF. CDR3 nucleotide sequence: TGCGCCAGCAGCCTGACAGGGCCTAATGAAAAACTGTTTTTT.

CDR3 bases: TGCGCCAGCAGCAGGGGTACGGGGGAGCTGTTTTTT. Protein: CASSRGTGELFF. The chain joins TRBV5-1 to TRBJ2-2; D is perhaps TRBD1 (5 bases). Germline CDR1 is SGHRS and CDR2 is YFSETQ. V was pared by 4 bases and J by 8 bases, with 9 bases between. This CDR3 has 12 residues.

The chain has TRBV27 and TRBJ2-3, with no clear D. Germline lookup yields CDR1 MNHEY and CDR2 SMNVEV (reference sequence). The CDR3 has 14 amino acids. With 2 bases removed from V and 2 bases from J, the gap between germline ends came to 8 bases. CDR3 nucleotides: TGTGCCAGCAGTTTAGTAGGGTACACAGATACGCAGTATTTT. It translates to CASSLVGYTDTQYF.

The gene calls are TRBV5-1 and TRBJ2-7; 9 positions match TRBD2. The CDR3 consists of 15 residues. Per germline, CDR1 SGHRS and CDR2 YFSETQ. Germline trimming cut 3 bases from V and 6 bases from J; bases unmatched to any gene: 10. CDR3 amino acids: CASSSYNSGRGEQYF. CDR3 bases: TGCGCCAGCAGCTCTTATAATAGCGGGAGAGGCGAGCAGTACTTC.

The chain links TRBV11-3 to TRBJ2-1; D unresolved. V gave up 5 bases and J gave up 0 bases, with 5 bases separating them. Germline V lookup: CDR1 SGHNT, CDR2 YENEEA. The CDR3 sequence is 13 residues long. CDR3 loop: CASSPGSYNEQFF. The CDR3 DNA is TGTGCCAGCAGCCCTGGCTCCTACAATGAGCAGTTCTTC. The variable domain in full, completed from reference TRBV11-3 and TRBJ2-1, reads EAGVVQSPRYKIIEKKQPVAFWCNPISGHNTLYWYLQNLGQGPELLIRYENEEAVDDSQLPKDRFSAERLKGVDSTLKIQPAELGDSAVYLCASSPGSYNEQFFGPGTRLTVL.

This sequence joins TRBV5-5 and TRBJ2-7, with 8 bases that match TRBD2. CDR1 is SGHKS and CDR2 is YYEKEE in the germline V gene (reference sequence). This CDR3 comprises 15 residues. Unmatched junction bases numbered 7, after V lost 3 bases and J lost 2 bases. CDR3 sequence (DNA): TGTGCCAGCAGCTGGCGGGGGGACCGAACCTACGAGCAGTACTTC. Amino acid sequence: CASSWRGDRTYEQYF.

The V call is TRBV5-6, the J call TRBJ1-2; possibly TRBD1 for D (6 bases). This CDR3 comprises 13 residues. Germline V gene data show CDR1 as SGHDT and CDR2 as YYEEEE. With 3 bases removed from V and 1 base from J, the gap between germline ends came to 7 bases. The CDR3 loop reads CASSWDNNYGYTF. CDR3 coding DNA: TGTGCCAGCAGCTGGGACAATAACTATGGCTACACCTTC.

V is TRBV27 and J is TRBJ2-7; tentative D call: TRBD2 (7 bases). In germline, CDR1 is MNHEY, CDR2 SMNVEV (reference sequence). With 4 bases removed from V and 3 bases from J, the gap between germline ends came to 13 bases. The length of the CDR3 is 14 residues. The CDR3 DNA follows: TGTGCCAGCAGTTCCCGGGGAGGGGGCTACGAGCAGTACTTC. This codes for CASSSRGGGYEQYF.

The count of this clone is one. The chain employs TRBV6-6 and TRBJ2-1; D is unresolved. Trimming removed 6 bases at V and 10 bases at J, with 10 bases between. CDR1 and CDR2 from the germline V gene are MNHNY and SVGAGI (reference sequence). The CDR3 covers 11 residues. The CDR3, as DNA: TGTGCCAGCAGCCTCTCCGGGGAGCAGTTCTTC. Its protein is CASSLSGEQFF.

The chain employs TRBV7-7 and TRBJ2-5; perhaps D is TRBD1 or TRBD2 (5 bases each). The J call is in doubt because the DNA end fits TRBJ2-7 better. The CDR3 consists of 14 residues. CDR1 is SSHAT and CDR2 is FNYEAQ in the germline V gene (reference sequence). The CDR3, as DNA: TGTGCCAGCAGCTACCGGGACGGAGCCTACGAGCAGTACTTC. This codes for CASSYRDGAYEQYF.